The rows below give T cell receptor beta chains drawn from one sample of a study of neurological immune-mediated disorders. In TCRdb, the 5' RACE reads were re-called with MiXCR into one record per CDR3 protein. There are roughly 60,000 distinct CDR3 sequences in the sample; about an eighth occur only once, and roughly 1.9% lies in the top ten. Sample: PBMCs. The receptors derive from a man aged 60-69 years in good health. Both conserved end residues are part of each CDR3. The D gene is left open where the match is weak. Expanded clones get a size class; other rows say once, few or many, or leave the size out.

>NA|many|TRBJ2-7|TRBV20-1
CSAPERGGNEQYF
TGCAGTGCCCCGGAAAGGGGTGGAAACGAGCAGTACTTC
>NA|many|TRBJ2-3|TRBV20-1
CSASGGLADTQYF
TGCAGTGCTAGCGGGGGTTTGGCAGATACGCAGTATTTT
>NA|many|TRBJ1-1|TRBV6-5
CASSYSGQYNTEAFF
TGTGCCAGCAGTTACTCCGGACAGTACAACACTGAAGCTTTCTTT
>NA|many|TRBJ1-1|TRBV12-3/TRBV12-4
CASSRQAYTEAFF
TGTGCCAGCAGTCGACAGGCTTACACTGAAGCTTTCTTT
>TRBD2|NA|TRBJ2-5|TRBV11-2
CSSSSGLAGSQETQYF
TGTTCCAGCAGCTCGGGACTAGCGGGGTCCCAAGAGACCCAGTACTTC
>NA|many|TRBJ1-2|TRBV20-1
CSARVARALDGYTF
TGCAGTGCTAGAGTCGCCAGGGCCCTGGATGGCTACACCTTC
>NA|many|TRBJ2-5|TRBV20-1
CSANRGNKETQYF
TGCAGTGCTAATCGGGGGAACAAAGAGACCCAGTACTTC
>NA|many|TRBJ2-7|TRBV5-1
CASSLGGRGEQYF
TGCGCCAGCAGCTTGGGTGGCCGGGGAGAGCAGTACTTC
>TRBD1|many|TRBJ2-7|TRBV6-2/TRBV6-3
CASSPTIGTGGREQYF
TGTGCCAGCAGCCCTACGATCGGGACAGGGGGGCGTGAGCAGTACTTC
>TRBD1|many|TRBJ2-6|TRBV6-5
CASSFGQGRSGANVLTF
TGTGCCAGCAGTTTCGGACAGGGGAGATCTGGGGCCAACGTCCTGACTTTC
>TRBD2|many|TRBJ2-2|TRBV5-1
CASSLRTGTSGGTGELFF
TGCGCCAGCAGCTTGAGGACAGGGACTAGCGGAGGGACCGGGGAGCTGTTTTTT
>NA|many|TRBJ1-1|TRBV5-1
CASSLLQGDTEAFF
TGCGCCAGCAGCCTCTTACAGGGAGACACTGAAGCTTTCTTT
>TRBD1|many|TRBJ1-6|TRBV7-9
CASSPDRDNSPLHF
TGTGCCAGCAGCCCGGACAGGGATAATTCACCCCTCCACTTT
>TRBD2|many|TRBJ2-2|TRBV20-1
CSARAPSGGTPNTGELFF
TGCAGTGCTAGAGCCCCTAGCGGGGGCACACCTAACACCGGGGAGCTGTTTTTT
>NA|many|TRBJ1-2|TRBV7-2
CASSLAASPGNYGYTF
TGTGCCAGCAGCTTAGCCGCCTCGCCGGGTAACTATGGCTACACCTTC
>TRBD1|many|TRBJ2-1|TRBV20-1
CSAKKQGRDNEQFF
TGCAGTGCAAAGAAACAGGGGAGAGACAATGAGCAGTTCTTC
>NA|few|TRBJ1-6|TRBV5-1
CASSLDRGASPLHF
TGCGCCAGCAGCTTGGACAGAGGCGCTTCACCCCTCCACTTT
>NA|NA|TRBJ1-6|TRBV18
CASSPNSLDGSPLHF
TGTGCCAGCTCACCCAATTCCCTCGACGGATCACCCCTCCACTTT
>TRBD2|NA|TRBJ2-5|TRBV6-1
CASSDTGGAWAETQYF
TGTGCCAGCAGTGATACCGGGGGGGCCTGGGCAGAGACCCAGTACTTC
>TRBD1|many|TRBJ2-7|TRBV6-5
CASSYSILGTGFYEQYF
TGTGCCAGCAGTTACTCGATTCTGGGGACAGGGTTCTACGAGCAGTACTTC
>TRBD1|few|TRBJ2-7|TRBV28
CASILGQGAYEQYF
TGTGCCAGCATCCTCGGACAGGGGGCCTACGAGCAGTACTTC
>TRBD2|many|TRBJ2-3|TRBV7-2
CASSLNSGGAGDTQYF
TGTGCCAGCAGTCTAAATAGCGGGGGGGCCGGAGATACGCAGTATTTT
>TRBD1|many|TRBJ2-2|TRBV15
CATSKQGSTGELFF
TGTGCCACCAGCAAACAGGGGAGCACCGGGGAGCTGTTTTTT
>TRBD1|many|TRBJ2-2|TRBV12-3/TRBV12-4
CASSLGQGAGELFF
TGTGCCAGCAGTTTGGGACAGGGGGCCGGGGAGCTGTTTTTT
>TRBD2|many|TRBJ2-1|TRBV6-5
CASSYTFSGTSVFEQFF
TGTGCCAGCAGTTACACCTTCTCCGGGACTAGCGTCTTTGAGCAGTTCTTC
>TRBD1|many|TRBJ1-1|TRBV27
CASSPPTGWTEAFF
TGTGCCAGCAGTCCCCCGACAGGGTGGACTGAAGCTTTCTTT
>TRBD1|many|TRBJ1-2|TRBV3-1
CASSALGTANYGYTF
TGTGCCAGCAGCGCGCTCGGGACAGCTAACTATGGCTACACCTTC
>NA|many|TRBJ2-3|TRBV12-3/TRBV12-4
CASSESAGRAWDTQYF
TGTGCCAGCAGCGAATCCGCCGGAAGGGCCTGGGATACGCAGTATTTT
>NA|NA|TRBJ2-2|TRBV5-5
CASSPTDGTGELFF
TGTGCTAGCAGCCCCACCGACGGGACCGGGGAGCTGTTTTTT